This T cell receptor (beta chain) was profiled in a study of blood T cells in healthy people across ages. General study findings and limits: Because sorting was not performed, PBMCs prevented conclusive naive versus antigen-experienced comparison.

The CDR3 loop spans 17 amino acids. The germline V gene encodes CDR1 MDHEN and CDR2 SYDVKM. The V gene end was trimmed by 4 bases and the J gene end by 5 bases; junction bases not matched to a gene: 11. Combining a sample-barcoded 5' primer with a J-beta primer mix, a second PCR ran for 7 to 11 cycles. Via MiXCR, TCRdb re-called the 5' RACE reads, giving one row per CDR3 protein. The repertoire consists of over 1,500,000 distinct CDR3 sequences, with about 49% occurring once and the leading ten covering over 2%. Points on this clonotype: Its antigen is undetermined.

This receptor was taken from a woman in her forties in good health. Sequenced sample: blood. The gene calls are TRBV28 and TRBJ2-5, with 12 positions matching TRBD2. The CDR3 nucleotides read TGTGCCAGCAGTTCCCTAGGACTAGCGGGGACGGGGGAGACCCAGTACTTC. This gives the protein CASSSLGLAGTGETQYF.